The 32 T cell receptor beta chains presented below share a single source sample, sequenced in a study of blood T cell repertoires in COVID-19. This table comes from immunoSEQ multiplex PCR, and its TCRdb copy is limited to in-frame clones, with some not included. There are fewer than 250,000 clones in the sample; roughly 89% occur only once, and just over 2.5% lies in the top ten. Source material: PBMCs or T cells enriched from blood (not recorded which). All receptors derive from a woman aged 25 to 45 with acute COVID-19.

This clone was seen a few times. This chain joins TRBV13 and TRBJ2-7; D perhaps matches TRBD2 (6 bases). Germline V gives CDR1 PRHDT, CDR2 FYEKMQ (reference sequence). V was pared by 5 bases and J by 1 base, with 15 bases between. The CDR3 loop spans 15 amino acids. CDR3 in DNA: TGTGCCAGCAGCGCCCGGGGACTTGGGTCCTACGAGCAGTACTTC. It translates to CASSARGLGSYEQYF.

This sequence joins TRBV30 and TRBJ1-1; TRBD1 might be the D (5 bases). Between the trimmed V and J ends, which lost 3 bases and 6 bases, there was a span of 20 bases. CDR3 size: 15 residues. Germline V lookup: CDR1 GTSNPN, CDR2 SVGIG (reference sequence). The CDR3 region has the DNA TGTGCCTGGAGGGACGGGCAGGGAATTTACGCTGAAGCTTTCTTT. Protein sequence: CAWRDGQGIYAEAFF.

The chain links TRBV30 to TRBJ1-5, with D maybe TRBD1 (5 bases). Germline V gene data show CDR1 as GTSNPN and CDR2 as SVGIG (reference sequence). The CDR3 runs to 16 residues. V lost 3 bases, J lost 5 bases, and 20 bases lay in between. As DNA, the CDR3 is TGTGCCTGGAGCCCCCCGTTTGGTACGGGGGATCAGCCCCAGCATTTT. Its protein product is CAWSPPFGTGDQPQHF.

Here the CDR3 reads CASSFHGGGGTDTQYF. CDR3 coding DNA: TGTGCCAGCAGTTTCCATGGGGGGGGTGGCACAGATACGCAGTATTTT. The chain links TRBV28 to TRBJ2-3, with TRBD2 matching 7 bases. Germline V CDR1 and CDR2: MDHEN, SYDVKM. Trimming took 3 bases from V and 1 from J; bases not matched to a gene: 7. The CDR3 is made up of 16 amino acids.

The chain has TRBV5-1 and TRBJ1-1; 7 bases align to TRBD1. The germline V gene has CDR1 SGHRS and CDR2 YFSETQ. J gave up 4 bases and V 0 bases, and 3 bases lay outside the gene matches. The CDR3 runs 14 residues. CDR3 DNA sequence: TGCGCCAGCAGCTTGGGACAGGGTCCCACTGAAGCTTTCTTT. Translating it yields CASSLGQGPTEAFF.

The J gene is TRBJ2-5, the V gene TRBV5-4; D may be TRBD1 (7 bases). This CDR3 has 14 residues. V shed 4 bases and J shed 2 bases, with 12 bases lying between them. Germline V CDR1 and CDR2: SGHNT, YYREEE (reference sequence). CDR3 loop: CASSPTGTQETQYF. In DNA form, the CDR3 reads TGTGCCAGCAGCCCGACAGGGACTCAAGAGACCCAGTACTTC.

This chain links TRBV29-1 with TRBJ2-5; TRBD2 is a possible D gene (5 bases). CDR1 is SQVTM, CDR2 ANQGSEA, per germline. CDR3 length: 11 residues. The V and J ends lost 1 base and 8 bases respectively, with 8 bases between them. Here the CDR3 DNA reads TGCAGCGTTGAAGGGCGGGCAACCCAGTACTTC. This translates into CSVEGRATQYF.

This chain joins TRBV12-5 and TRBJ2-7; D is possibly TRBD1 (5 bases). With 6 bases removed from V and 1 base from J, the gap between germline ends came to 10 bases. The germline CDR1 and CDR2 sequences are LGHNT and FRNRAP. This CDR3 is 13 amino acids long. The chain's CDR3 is CASGNRKSYEQYF. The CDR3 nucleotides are TGTGCTAGTGGGAACAGGAAGTCCTACGAGCAGTACTTC.

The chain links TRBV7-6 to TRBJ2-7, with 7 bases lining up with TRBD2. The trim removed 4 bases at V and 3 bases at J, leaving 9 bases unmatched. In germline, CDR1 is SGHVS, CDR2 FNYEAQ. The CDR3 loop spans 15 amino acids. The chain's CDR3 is CASSSGGGERYEQYF. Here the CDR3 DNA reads TGTGCCAGCAGCTCCGGGGGAGGGGAGCGCTACGAGCAGTACTTC.

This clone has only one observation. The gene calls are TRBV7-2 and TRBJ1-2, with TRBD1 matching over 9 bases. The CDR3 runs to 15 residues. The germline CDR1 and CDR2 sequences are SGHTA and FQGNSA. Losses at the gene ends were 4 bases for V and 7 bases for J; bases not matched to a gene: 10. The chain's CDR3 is CASSSPRDRDAGYTF. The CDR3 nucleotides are TGTGCCAGCAGCTCCCCCCGGGACAGGGATGCTGGCTACACCTTC.

The CDR3 sequence is CASSQASGGSDNEQFF. The CDR3 DNA is TGTGCCAGCAGCCAAGCTAGCGGGGGAAGCGACAATGAGCAGTTCTTC. The chain uses TRBV3-1 (or the pseudogene TRBV3-2) and TRBJ2-1; 10 nucleotides line up with TRBD2. Germline lookup yields CDR1 LGHDT and CDR2 YNNKEL (reference sequence). The V gene end was trimmed by 1 base and the J gene end by 5 bases; junction bases not matched to a gene: 5. The CDR3 is 16 amino acids.

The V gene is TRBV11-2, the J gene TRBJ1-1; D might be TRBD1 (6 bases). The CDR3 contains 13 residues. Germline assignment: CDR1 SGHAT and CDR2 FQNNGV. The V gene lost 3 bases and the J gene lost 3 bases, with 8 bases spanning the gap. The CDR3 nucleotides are TGTGCCAGCAGCTTCCGGACAGACACTGAAGCTTTCTTT. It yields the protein CASSFRTDTEAFF.

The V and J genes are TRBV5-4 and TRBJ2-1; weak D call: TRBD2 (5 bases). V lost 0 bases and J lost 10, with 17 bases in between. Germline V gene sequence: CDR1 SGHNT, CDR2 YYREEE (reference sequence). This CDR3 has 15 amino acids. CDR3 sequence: CASSLAAAAGEEQFF. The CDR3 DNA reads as TGTGCCAGCAGCTTGGCAGCGGCGGCCGGGGAGGAGCAGTTCTTC.

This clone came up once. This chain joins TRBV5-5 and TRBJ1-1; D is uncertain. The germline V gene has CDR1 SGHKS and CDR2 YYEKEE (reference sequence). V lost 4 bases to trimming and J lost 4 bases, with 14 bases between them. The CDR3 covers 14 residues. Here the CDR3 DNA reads TGTGCCAGCAGCGGAAATACTATAGGCACTGAAGCTTTCTTT. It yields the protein CASSGNTIGTEAFF. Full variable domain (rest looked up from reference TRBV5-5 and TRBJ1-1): DAGVTQSPTHLIKTRGQQVTLRCSPISGHKSVSWYQQVLGQGPQFIFQYYEKEERGRGNFPDRFSARQFPNYSSELNVNALLLGDSALYLCASSGNTIGTEAFFGQGTRLTVV.

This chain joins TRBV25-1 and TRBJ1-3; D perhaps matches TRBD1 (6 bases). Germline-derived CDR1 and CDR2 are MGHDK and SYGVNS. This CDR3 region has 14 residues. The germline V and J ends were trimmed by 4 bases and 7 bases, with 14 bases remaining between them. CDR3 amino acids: CASSVTGQGNTIYF. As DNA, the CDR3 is TGTGCCAGCAGTGTCACAGGGCAGGGTAACACCATATATTTT.

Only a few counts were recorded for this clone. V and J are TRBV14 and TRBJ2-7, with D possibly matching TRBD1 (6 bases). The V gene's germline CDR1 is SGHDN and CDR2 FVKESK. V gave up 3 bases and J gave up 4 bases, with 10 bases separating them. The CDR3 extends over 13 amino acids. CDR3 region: CASSHIQGYEQYF. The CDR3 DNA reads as TGTGCCAGCAGCCACATACAGGGTTACGAGCAGTACTTC.

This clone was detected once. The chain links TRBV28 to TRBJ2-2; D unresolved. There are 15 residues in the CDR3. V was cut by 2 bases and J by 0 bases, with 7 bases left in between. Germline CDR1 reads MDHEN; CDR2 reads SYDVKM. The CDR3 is CASSLTSANTGELFF. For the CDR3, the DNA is TGTGCCAGCAGTTTAACCAGCGCGAACACCGGGGAGCTGTTTTTT.

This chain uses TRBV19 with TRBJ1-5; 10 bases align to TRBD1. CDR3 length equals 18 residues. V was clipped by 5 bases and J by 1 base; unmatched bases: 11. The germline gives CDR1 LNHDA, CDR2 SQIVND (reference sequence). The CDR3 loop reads CASSSGTGARWSNQPQHF. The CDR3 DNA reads TGTGCCAGTAGTTCCGGGACAGGGGCGCGGTGGAGCAATCAGCCCCAGCATTTT.

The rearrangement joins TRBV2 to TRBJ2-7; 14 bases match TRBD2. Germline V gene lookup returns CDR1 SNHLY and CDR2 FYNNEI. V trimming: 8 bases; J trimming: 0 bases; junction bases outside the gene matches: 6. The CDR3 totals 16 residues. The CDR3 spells CASVGLAGVNSYEQYF. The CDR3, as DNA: TGTGCCAGCGTGGGACTAGCGGGGGTCAACTCCTACGAGCAGTACTTC. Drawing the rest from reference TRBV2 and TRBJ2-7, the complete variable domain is EPEVTQTPSHQVTQMGQEVILRCVPISNHLYFYWYRQILGQKVEFLVSFYNNEISEKSEIFDDQFSVERPDGSNFTLKIRSTKLEDSAMYFCASVGLAGVNSYEQYFGPGTRLTVT.

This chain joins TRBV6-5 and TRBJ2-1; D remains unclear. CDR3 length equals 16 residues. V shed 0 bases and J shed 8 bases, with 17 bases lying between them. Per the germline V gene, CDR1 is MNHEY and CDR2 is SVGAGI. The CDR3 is CASSYSVATTSDEQFF. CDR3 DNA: TGTGCCAGCAGTTACTCCGTTGCCACAACGAGCGATGAGCAGTTCTTC.

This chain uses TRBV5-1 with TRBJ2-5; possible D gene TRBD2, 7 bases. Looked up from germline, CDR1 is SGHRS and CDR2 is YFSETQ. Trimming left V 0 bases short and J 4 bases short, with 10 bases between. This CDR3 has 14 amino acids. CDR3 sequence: CASSLGGGVETQYF. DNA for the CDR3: TGCGCCAGCAGCTTGGGCGGGGGCGTAGAGACCCAGTACTTC. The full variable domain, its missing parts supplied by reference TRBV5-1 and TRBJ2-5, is KAGVTQTPRYLIKTRGQQVTLSCSPISGHRSVSWYQQTPGQGLQFLFEYFSETQRNKGNFPGRFSGRQFSNSRSEMNVSTLELGDSALYLCASSLGGGVETQYFGPGTRLLVL.

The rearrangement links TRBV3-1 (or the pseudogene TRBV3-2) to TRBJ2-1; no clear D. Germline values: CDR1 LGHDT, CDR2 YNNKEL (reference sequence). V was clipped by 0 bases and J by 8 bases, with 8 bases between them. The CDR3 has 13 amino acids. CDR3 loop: CASSQDLRDEQFF. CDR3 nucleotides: TGTGCCAGCAGCCAAGATTTGAGAGATGAGCAGTTCTTC.

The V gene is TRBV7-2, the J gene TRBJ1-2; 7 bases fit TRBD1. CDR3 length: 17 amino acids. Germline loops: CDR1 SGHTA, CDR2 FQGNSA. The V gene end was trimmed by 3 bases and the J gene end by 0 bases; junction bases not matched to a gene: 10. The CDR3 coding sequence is TGTGCCAGCAGCTTGCGGACAGGCCCAGCCGCTAACTATGGCTACACCTTC. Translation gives CASSLRTGPAANYGYTF.

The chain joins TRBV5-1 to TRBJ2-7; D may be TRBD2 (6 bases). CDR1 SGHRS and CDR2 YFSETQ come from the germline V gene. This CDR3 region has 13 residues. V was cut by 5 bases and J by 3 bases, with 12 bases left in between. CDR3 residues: CASREGSGYEQYF. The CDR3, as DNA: TGCGCCAGCAGGGAGGGGTCCGGCTACGAGCAGTACTTC.

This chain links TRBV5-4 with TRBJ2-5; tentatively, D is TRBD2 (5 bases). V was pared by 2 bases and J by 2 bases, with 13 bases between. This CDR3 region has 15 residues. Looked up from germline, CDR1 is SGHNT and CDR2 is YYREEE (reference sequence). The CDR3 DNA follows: TGTGCCAGCAGCTTTCCTAGTAGCGCGCAAGAGACCCAGTACTTC. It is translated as CASSFPSSAQETQYF. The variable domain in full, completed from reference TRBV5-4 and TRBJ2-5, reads ETGVTQSPTHLIKTRGQQVTLRCSSQSGHNTVSWYQQALGQGPQFIFQYYREEENGRGNFPPRFSGLQFPNYSSELNVNALELDDSALYLCASSFPSSAQETQYFGPGTRLLVL.

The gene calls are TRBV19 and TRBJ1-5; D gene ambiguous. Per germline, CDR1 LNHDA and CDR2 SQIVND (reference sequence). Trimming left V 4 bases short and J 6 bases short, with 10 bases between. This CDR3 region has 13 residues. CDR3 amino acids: CASSKYAAQPQHF. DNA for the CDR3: TGTGCCAGTAGTAAGTACGCGGCTCAGCCCCAGCATTTT.

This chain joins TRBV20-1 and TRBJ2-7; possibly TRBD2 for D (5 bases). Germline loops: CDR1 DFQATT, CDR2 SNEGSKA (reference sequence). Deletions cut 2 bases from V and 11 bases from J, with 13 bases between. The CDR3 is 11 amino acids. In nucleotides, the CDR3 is TGCAGTGCTAGAACTGGTCGGGAAGAGTACTTC. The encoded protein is CSARTGREEYF.

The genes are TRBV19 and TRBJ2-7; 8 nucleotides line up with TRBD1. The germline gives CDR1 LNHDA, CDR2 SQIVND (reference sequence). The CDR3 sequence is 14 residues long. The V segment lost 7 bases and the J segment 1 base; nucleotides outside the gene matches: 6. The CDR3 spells CASKQGVGSYEQYF. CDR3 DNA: TGTGCCAGTAAACAGGGGGTAGGGTCCTACGAGCAGTACTTC.

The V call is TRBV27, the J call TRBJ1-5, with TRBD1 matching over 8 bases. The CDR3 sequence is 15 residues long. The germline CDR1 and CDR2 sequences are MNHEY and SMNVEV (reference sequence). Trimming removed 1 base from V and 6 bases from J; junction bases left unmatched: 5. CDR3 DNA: TGTGCCAGCAGTTTATTGTGGGGGACAGGTCAGCCCCAGCATTTT. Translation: CASSLLWGTGQPQHF.

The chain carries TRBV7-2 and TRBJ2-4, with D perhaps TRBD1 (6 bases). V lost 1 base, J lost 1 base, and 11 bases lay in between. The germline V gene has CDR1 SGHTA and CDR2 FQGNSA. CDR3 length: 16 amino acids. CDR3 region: CASSLGSDRAKNIQYF. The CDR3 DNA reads TGTGCCAGCAGCTTAGGATCCGACAGGGCCAAAAACATTCAGTACTTC.

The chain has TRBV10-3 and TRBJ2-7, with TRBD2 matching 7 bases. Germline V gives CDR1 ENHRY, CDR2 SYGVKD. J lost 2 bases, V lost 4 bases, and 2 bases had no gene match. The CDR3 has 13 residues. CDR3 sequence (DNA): TGTGCCATCAGTGTGGGACTACCCTACGAGCAGTACTTC. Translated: CAISVGLPYEQYF.

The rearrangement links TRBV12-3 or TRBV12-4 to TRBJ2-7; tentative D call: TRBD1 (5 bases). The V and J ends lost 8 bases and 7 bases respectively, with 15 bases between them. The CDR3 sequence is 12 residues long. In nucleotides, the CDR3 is TGTGCCAGCGGACCTACAGGAGAGGAGCAGTACTTC. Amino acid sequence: CASGPTGEEQYF.